One sample yielded the 16 T cell receptor beta chains listed below, sequenced in a study of technical replicates of blood from a handful of donors. Sequenced by immunoSEQ multiplex PCR; TCRdb stores in-frame clones only, minus some. The data contain 30,000 to 40,000 clones, 90% to 95% of them singletons. The sample consisted of PBMCs. The receptors were gathered from a human donor in good health. Some clones in this sample may be carry-over from other donors' samples.

This chain connects TRBV6-8 to TRBJ1-1; D perhaps matches TRBD1 (6 bases). The germline V gene encodes CDR1 MNHGY and CDR2 SAAAGT. Trimming took off 3 bases at V and 1 base at J, with 12 bases between the two ends. This CDR3 spans 15 amino acids. The CDR3 loop is CASSYHRVGNTEAFF. CDR3 nucleotide sequence: TGTGCCAGCAGTTATCACAGGGTCGGGAACACTGAAGCTTTCTTT.

The genes are TRBV5-5 and TRBJ1-6; 11 bases fit TRBD1. CDR1 and CDR2 (germline): SGHKS, YYEKEE (reference sequence). The length of the CDR3 is 15 residues. V was pared by 4 bases and J by 9 bases, with 6 bases of the junction left unmatched. CDR3 bases: TGTGCCAGCAGCCCGGGGACAGGGGGTCGTTCACCCCTCCACTTT. This sequence encodes CASSPGTGGRSPLHF.

V is TRBV2 and J is TRBJ2-7, with a weak D call TRBD2 (5 bases). The V gene lost 6 bases and the J gene lost 7 bases, with 22 bases spanning the gap. Germline CDR1 reads SNHLY; CDR2 reads FYNNEI. This CDR3 is 15 amino acids long. This CDR3 reads CASSRTPTGLSEQYF. As DNA, the CDR3 is TGTGCCAGCAGCCGGACTCCCACTGGTTTGTCGGAGCAGTACTTC. Using reference TRBV2 and TRBJ2-7 for the parts outside the CDR3, the full variable domain is EPEVTQTPSHQVTQMGQEVILRCVPISNHLYFYWYRQILGQKVEFLVSFYNNEISEKSEIFDDQFSVERPDGSNFTLKIRSTKLEDSAMYFCASSRTPTGLSEQYFGPGTRLTVT.

J is TRBJ1-3 and V is TRBV6-5, with D unresolved. The V end lost 0 bases, the J end lost 8 bases, and 17 bases lay between the germline ends. This CDR3 has 16 residues. CDR1 is MNHEY and CDR2 is SVGAGI in the germline V gene. The CDR3 protein is CASSYSNSGIGDTIYF. The CDR3, as DNA: TGTGCCAGCAGTTACTCGAACTCGGGAATCGGGGACACCATATATTTT.

V is TRBV29-1 and J is TRBJ1-1, with D possibly TRBD1 on 6 matching bases. CDR3 length equals 13 residues. V was clipped by 2 bases and J by 3 bases, with 10 bases between them. Germline V lookup: CDR1 SQVTM, CDR2 ANQGSEA. The CDR3 region has the DNA TGCAGCGTTGAATGTCCAGGGGACACTGAAGCTTTCTTT. Residues: CSVECPGDTEAFF.

This chain connects TRBV5-6 to TRBJ2-1; the match to TRBD2 covers 10 bases. J lost 8 bases, V lost 4 bases, and 15 bases had no gene match. The CDR3 is 17 residues long. The germline gives CDR1 SGHDT, CDR2 YYEEEE. The CDR3 protein is CASSLWQPGLATHEQFF. CDR3 coding DNA: TGTGCCAGCAGCCTCTGGCAACCGGGACTAGCGACGCATGAGCAGTTCTTC.

The V call is TRBV9, the J call TRBJ2-3, with a possible D match to TRBD2 (6 bases). V was pared by 0 bases and J by 2 bases, with 13 bases between. This CDR3 is 16 amino acids long. Germline-derived CDR1 and CDR2 are SGDLS and YYNGEE. DNA of the CDR3: TGTGCCAGCAGCGTAGGTACTGGACTACTCACAGATACGCAGTATTTT. It codes for CASSVGTGLLTDTQYF.

This chain uses TRBV30 with TRBJ2-7; 10 bases map to TRBD2. This CDR3 has 13 amino acids. CDR1 is GTSNPN, CDR2 SVGIG, per germline (reference sequence). The CDR3 here is CAMYLAGVHEQYF. The CDR3, as DNA: TGTGCTATGTATCTAGCGGGAGTCCACGAGCAGTACTTC.

The chain carries TRBV7-9 and TRBJ2-3; D is uncertain. Germline V gene lookup returns CDR1 SEHNR and CDR2 FQNEAQ (reference sequence). Trimming cost V 7 bases and J 4 bases, with 6 bases left between them. This CDR3 has 11 amino acids. The CDR3 DNA reads TGTGCCAGCACCAACTCAGATACGCAGTATTTT. Protein sequence: CASTNSDTQYF.

The V gene is TRBV27, the J gene TRBJ2-7; 10 bases match TRBD2. Germline-derived CDR1 and CDR2 are MNHEY and SMNVEV (reference sequence). V shed 0 bases, J shed 0 bases, and the junction held 8 bases outside the gene matches. The CDR3 extends over 18 amino acids. The CDR3 here is CASSLSVAGGYVSYEQYF. The CDR3, as DNA: TGTGCCAGCAGTTTATCGGTAGCGGGGGGCTACGTCTCCTACGAGCAGTACTTC.

The CDR3 here is CASSPGGLEQFF. The CDR3, as DNA: TGTGCCAGCAGCCCTGGAGGGCTCGAGCAGTTCTTC. The V call is TRBV7-3, the J call TRBJ2-1; possible D gene TRBD2, 6 bases. The CDR3 sequence is 12 residues long. The V end was cut by 5 bases, the J end by 10 bases, with 12 bases between. Germline CDR1 reads SGHTA; CDR2 reads FQGTGA.

J is TRBJ2-2 and V is TRBV7-2; D is unclear. Germline CDR1 and CDR2: SGHTA and FQGNSA. The CDR3 extends over 15 amino acids. Trimming took off 3 bases at V and 0 bases at J, with 8 bases between the two ends. The CDR3 bases are TGTGCCAGCAGCTTTACTGTCGCGAACACCGGGGAGCTGTTTTTT. This encodes CASSFTVANTGELFF.

The chain employs TRBV5-1 and TRBJ2-7; 9 bases agree with TRBD2. V dropped 4 bases and J dropped 6; count of bases not matched to a gene: 14. Germline CDR1 is SGHRS and CDR2 is YFSETQ. This CDR3 has 16 residues. CDR3 nucleotide sequence: TGCGCCAGCAGCCCCGTGAGAGGTAGCGGGGGTGGCGAGCAGTACTTC. Translation gives CASSPVRGSGGGEQYF.

J is TRBJ2-7 and V is TRBV6-1; D unclear. Trimming left V 1 base short and J 3 bases short, with 7 bases between. The CDR3 is 13 residues long. CDR1 is MNHNS and CDR2 is SASEGT in the germline V gene. The CDR3, as DNA: TGTGCCAGCAGTGAAGGTAGTCTCTACGAGCAGTACTTC. It codes for CASSEGSLYEQYF.

The J gene is TRBJ2-3, the V gene TRBV4-3, with 7 bases fitting TRBD1. Germline V CDR1 and CDR2: LGHNA, YSLEER. V shed 0 bases, J shed 1 base, and the junction held 7 bases outside the gene matches. CDR3 length: 17 residues. The CDR3 region is CASSQEIRGSGTDTQYF. CDR3 bases: TGCGCCAGCAGCCAAGAGATCAGGGGGAGCGGCACAGATACGCAGTATTTT.

This clone was observed once. The chain joins TRBV12-2 to TRBJ2-7; TRBD2 was called by the table and not checked on the DNA. TRBV12-2 is given as a pseudogene. This CDR3 is 16 amino acids long. CDR3 sequence: CASRFSSQRGSYEQYF. CDR3 bases: TGTGCAAGTCGCTTTTCCTCTCAGCGGGGATCCTACGAGCAGTACTTC.